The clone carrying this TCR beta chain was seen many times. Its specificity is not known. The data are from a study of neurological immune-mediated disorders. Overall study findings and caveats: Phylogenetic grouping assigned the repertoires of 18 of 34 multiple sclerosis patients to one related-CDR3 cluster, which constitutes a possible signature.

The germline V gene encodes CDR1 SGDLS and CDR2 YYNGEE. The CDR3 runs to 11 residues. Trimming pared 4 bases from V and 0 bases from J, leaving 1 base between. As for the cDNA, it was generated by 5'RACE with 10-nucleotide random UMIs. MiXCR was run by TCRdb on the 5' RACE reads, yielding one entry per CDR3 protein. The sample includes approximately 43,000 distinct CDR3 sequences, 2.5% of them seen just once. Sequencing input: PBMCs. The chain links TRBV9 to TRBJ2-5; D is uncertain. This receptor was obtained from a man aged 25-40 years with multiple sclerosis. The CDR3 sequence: CASSNQETQYF. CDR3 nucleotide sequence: TGTGCCAGCAGCAACCAAGAGACCCAGTACTTC.